These T cell receptor beta chains were read from a single sample in a study of cytotoxic CD8 clonotypes in ibrutinib-treated CLL. The assay was immunoSEQ multiplex PCR, and TCRdb's table has in-frame clones only and misses some. This sample has approximately 74,000 clones; around 84% occur once, and the top ten carry roughly 7.1%. Material: PBMCs, obtained at disease progression, from a patient treated with ibrutinib. These receptors came from a human donor with chronic lymphocytic leukemia. CDR3s include the opening cysteine and the closing phenylalanine or tryptophan. A D gene is named only where the DNA matches it firmly. Some rows mark clone size as missing; the rest say once, few, many or name a class of expanded clone.

NA | NA | TRBJ1-3 | TRBV11-2 | TGTGCCAGCAGCTTATCCGGGGTAGCTGGAAACACCATATATTTT | CASSLSGVAGNTIYF
NA | NA | TRBJ1-5 | TRBV30 | TGTGCCTGGAACCCGGGAGCCAATCAGCCCCAGCATTTT | CAWNPGANQPQHF
once | TRBD1 | TRBJ2-1 | TRBV11-3 | TGTGCCAGCAGCAACCCCCCGGACAGGAGCTCCTACAATGAGCAGTTCTTC | CASSNPPDRSSYNEQFF
once | NA | TRBJ1-5 | TRBV30 | TGTGCCTGGAGCGGGGGTAGCAATCAGCCCCAGCATTTT | CAWSGGSNQPQHF
NA | NA | TRBJ1-4 | TRBV13 | TGTGCCAGCAGCTTTCTTCCAGGACAGAATGAAAAACTGTTTTTT | CASSFLPGQNEKLFF
NA | NA | TRBJ1-1 | TRBV7-3 | TGTGCCAGCAGCCCGCTCGGGGGGGAGGACACTGAAGCTTTCTTT | CASSPLGGEDTEAFF
few | TRBD1 | TRBJ1-1 | TRBV30 | TGTGCCTGGGTGGTGGGGACAGGGGCCACTGAAGCTTTCTTT | CAWVVGTGATEAFF
NA | TRBD1 | TRBJ2-4 | TRBV19 | TGTGCCAGTAGTATGGGACAGAGCAAAAACATTCAGTACTTC | CASSMGQSKNIQYF
NA | NA | TRBJ1-1 | TRBV2 | TGTGCCAGCAGCGAGGACACTGAAGCTTTCTTT | CASSEDTEAFF
NA | NA | TRBJ1-1 | TRBV27 | TGTGCCAGCAGTCCGACTGGGATGGCCTACACTGAAGCTTTCTTT | CASSPTGMAYTEAFF